This is a list of T cell receptor beta chains from one sample in a study of Graves' ophthalmopathy and Graves' hyperthyroidism. TCRdb recomputed calls from the multiplex PCR reads with MiXCR, one row per CDR3 protein. The sample shows roughly 400,000 distinct CDR3 sequences, 15% to 20% of them seen only once. Sequenced material: peripheral blood. Source of these receptors: an adult woman with stable Graves' hyperthyroidism. The CDR3 runs from the conserved cysteine through the conserved F or W. The D gene is left open where the match is weak.

d_gene	v_gene	j_gene	CDR3aa
TRBD1	TRBV5-1	TRBJ1-1	CASRRTTGGSAFF
-	TRBV6-1	TRBJ2-7	CASSSVPYEQYF
-	TRBV20-1	TRBJ2-7	CSAVPWAVREQYF
TRBD2	TRBV11-2	TRBJ2-7	CASSLRWGTSGSGLYEQYF
-	TRBV3-1	TRBJ2-7	CASSRTRSYEQYF
-	TRBV20-1	TRBJ2-7	CSARERRIWEQYF
TRBD2	TRBV20-1	TRBJ2-7	CSAMERGTSRGYEQYF
-	TRBV5-1	TRBJ1-2	CASNTPNGIDGYTF
TRBD2	TRBV28	TRBJ2-7	CASSLRGLAGTYEQYF
-	TRBV7-8	TRBJ2-7	CASSPRLPTYEQYF
-	TRBV20-1	TRBJ2-7	CSARSTAYEQYF
-	TRBV7-2	TRBJ1-2	CASSSAHSLGYTF